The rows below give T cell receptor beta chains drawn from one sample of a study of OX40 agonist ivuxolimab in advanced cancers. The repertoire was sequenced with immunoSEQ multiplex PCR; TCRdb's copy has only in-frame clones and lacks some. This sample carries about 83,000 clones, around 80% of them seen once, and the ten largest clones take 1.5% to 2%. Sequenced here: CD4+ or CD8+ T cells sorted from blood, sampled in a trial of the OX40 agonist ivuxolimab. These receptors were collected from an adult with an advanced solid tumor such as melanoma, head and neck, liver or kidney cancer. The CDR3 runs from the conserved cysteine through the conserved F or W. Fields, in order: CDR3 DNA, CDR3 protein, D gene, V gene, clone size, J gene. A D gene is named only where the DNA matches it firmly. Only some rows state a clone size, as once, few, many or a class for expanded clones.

TGTGCCAGCAGCTTAGACGGGACAGAGAATGAAAAACTGTTTTTT CASSLDGTENEKLFF TRBD1 TRBV7-2 NA TRBJ1-4
TGTGCCAGCAGCTCTTACCGGGGGGCAAGGGGCGAGCAGTACTTC CASSSYRGARGEQYF NA TRBV11-2 NA TRBJ2-7
TGTGCCAGCAGCCTTAGACAGGGGGCCGTAGATACGCAGTATTTT CASSLRQGAVDTQYF TRBD1 TRBV7-3 NA TRBJ2-3
TGTGCCTGGAGTCGGGACAGGGGGCCTTCGGGCAATCAGCCCCAGCATTTT CAWSRDRGPSGNQPQHF TRBD1 TRBV30 NA TRBJ1-5
TGTGCCTGGAGCGGACAGGGGAAGACTGAAGCTTTCTTT CAWSGQGKTEAFF TRBD1 TRBV30 NA TRBJ1-1
TGTGCCAGCAGTTTGCGGATCTCCCTGGGAGCTTTCTTT CASSLRISLGAFF NA TRBV28 NA TRBJ1-1
TGTGCCAGTAGTATGAGACAGTACAATCAGCCCCAGCATTTT CASSMRQYNQPQHF NA TRBV19 few TRBJ1-5
TGCACCAGCAGCCAAGATTTTGGCTACGAGCAGTACTTC CTSSQDFGYEQYF NA TRBV1 NA TRBJ2-7
TGTGCCAGCAGGCATGGGGTGCAGGCTGACTATTATCAGCCCCAGCATTTT CASRHGVQADYYQPQHF NA TRBV5-7 once TRBJ1-5
TGCGCCAGCAGCCGTAACCCTGACAGGGGTGGGTATGGCTACACCTTC CASSRNPDRGGYGYTF TRBD1 TRBV4-1 NA TRBJ1-2
TGCGCCAGCAGCTTGTTCGGTTCCCCCCAAGAGACCCAGTACTTC CASSLFGSPQETQYF NA TRBV5-1 NA TRBJ2-5
TGTGCCAGCAGCTTAGATCCAGCCAGGTCCGGGGAGCTGTTTTTT CASSLDPARSGELFF NA TRBV11-2 NA TRBJ2-2
TGTGCCAGCAGCTTCGGGGCTGAAGCTTTCTTT CASSFGAEAFF NA TRBV5-4 NA TRBJ1-1
TGTGCCAGCAGCCCACGACAGGGGGCCGGACCCTACAATGAGCAGTTCTTC CASSPRQGAGPYNEQFF TRBD1 TRBV7-9 NA TRBJ2-1
TGTGCCAGCAGCTTAGGAGAAGGCAGGGGGCCCACCAGAGCTTTCTTT CASSLGEGRGPTRAFF TRBD1 TRBV7-3 NA TRBJ1-1
TGTGCCAGCAGTGAAGCCTTGGGACAGGTCTTC CASSEALGQVF TRBD1 TRBV2 few TRBJ2-7
TGTGCCAGCAGTTACTCCCAGGGTTTATACGAGCAGTACTTC CASSYSQGLYEQYF NA TRBV6-5 NA TRBJ2-7
TGCGCCAGCAGCTTGGGGTCTTTAGCGGGGGGCCCGGAAGAGACCCAGTACTTC CASSLGSLAGGPEETQYF TRBD2 TRBV5-1 once TRBJ2-5
TGTGCCACCTACAATGAAAAACTGTTTTTT CATYNEKLFF NA TRBV6-1 NA TRBJ1-4
TGCGCCAGCAGCTTGGGGACTAGCGGCCTGAGCACAGATACGCAGTATTTT CASSLGTSGLSTDTQYF TRBD2 TRBV5-1 few TRBJ2-3
TGTGCCAGCTCACCACCTGATAATGAAAAACTGTTTTTT CASSPPDNEKLFF NA TRBV18 NA TRBJ1-4
TGCGCCAGCAGCTTGGGGGCGCAGACAGGGGCGGGCGGCGAGCAGTACTTC CASSLGAQTGAGGEQYF TRBD1 TRBV5-1 NA TRBJ2-7